This T cell receptor (beta chain) is drawn from a study of blood T cell repertoires in COVID-19. Study summary: Sites across the United States, Italy and Spain contributed samples from acute and convalescent COVID-19.

In the original processing: From reference gene primer amplification, estimates of nucleated cell counts were derived. Sequencing used immunoSEQ multiplex PCR; TCRdb keeps in-frame clones, though not all of them. V, J and clone size are taken as reported in that table, and D and trimming were inferred from the DNA itself. The data hold tens of thousands of clones, with 70% to 85% observed a single time. V gave up 1 base and J gave up 2 bases; unmatched junction bases: 9. This CDR3 region has 17 residues. The germline V gene has CDR1 SEHNR and CDR2 FQNEAQ (reference sequence). What was sequenced was peripheral blood. This sequence was found in a man in his fifties or sixties with active or convalescent COVID-19. The V call is TRBV7-9, the J call TRBJ1-2, with TRBD1 matching 8 bases. This CDR3 reads CASSLEGTGSSNYGYTF. CDR3 nucleotide sequence: TGTGCCAGCAGCTTAGAGGGGACAGGTTCCTCCAACTATGGCTACACCTTC.